The next 23 T cell receptor beta chains were all read from a single sample in a study of cytomegalovirus exposure and HLA in healthy donors listed by TCRdb under 2017. The method behind the library was the immunoSEQ multiplex PCR assay. A mixture of 60 forward primers for TCR Vbeta segments and 13 reverse primers for TCR Jbeta segments was used in the multiplex PCR. The immuneACCESS repertoire file appears here via TCRdb, limited to in-frame rearrangements. These files lack a portion of the clones; in checked studies, under half of the deficit traces to unresolved V genes, and the cause of the others is not known. The sample contains around 120,000 clones, over 75% of them found a single time. The ten most abundant clones make up less than 4% of the sample. Sequenced material: PBMCs. The receptor source for this set is a human donor in good health.

The V and J genes are TRBV6-5 and TRBJ2-1; D call uncertain. The CDR3 is 15 residues long. CDR1 and CDR2 from the germline V gene are MNHEY and SVGAGI. Trimming removed 2 bases at V and 5 bases at J, with 13 bases between. Here the CDR3 reads CASSYRQSSHNEQFF. In DNA, the CDR3 is TGTGCCAGCAGTTACAGGCAGAGTAGCCACAATGAGCAGTTCTTC.

This chain joins TRBV27 and TRBJ1-4, with a weak D call TRBD1 (6 bases). This CDR3 has 16 amino acids. The germline V and J ends were trimmed by 6 bases and 5 bases, with 19 bases remaining between them. Germline V gene sequence: CDR1 MNHEY, CDR2 SMNVEV (reference sequence). The CDR3 region is CASSEFIAGQNEKLFF. CDR3 DNA: TGTGCCAGCAGCGAATTTATTGCAGGACAGAATGAAAAACTGTTTTTT.

About this clone: One junction end disagrees with the germline gene, perhaps due to a read error. V and J are TRBV29-1 and TRBJ2-6; possibly TRBD2 for D (6 bases). CDR1 is SQVTM, CDR2 ANQGSEA, per germline. The CDR3 is 16 amino acids. In DNA form, the CDR3 reads TGCAGCGTTGCAGGAGGGCCCAGCTCTGGGGCCAACGGCCTGACTTTC. Its translation is CSVAGGPSSGANGLTF.

The chain couples TRBV10-2 to TRBJ2-1; 7 nucleotides match TRBD2. Germline trimming cut 6 bases from V and 3 bases from J; bases unmatched to any gene: 2. Germline V gene data show CDR1 as WSHSY and CDR2 as SAAADI. This CDR3 has 13 residues. The CDR3 is CASRGTNYNEQFF. DNA of the CDR3: TGCGCCAGCAGAGGGACTAACTACAATGAGCAGTTCTTC.

The chain employs TRBV9 and TRBJ2-3; possibly TRBD1 for D (6 bases). The germline V gene encodes CDR1 SGDLS and CDR2 YYNGEE. The CDR3 loop spans 13 amino acids. V was trimmed by 3 bases and J by 6 bases, leaving 11 bases between them. The CDR3 spells CASSEPGVDTQYF. The CDR3 region has the DNA TGTGCCAGCAGCGAACCAGGGGTGGATACGCAGTATTTT.

In its sample, this clone was seen a few times. This rearrangement joins TRBV4-1 to TRBJ2-2; 9 bases fit TRBD2. The V gene end was trimmed by 1 base and the J gene end by 7 bases; junction bases not matched to a gene: 10. This CDR3 contains 17 residues. Germline lookup yields CDR1 MGHRA and CDR2 YSYEKL. This chain's CDR3 is CASSQVRAGGPDGELFF. DNA for the CDR3: TGCGCCAGCAGCCAAGTTAGGGCGGGAGGGCCCGACGGGGAGCTGTTTTTT.

V gene TRBV10-1 combines with J gene TRBJ1-1, with D tentatively TRBD1 (6 bases). Germline-derived CDR1 and CDR2 are WNHNN and SYGVQD (reference sequence). The V and J ends lost 6 bases and 9 bases respectively, with 17 bases between them. CDR3 length: 13 amino acids. The CDR3 loop is CASSLGLGQKAFF. CDR3 DNA sequence: TGCGCCAGCAGCCTTGGTTTAGGACAGAAAGCTTTCTTT.

The chain links TRBV27 to TRBJ2-7; D possibly corresponds to TRBD2 (5 bases). Germline CDR1 and CDR2: MNHEY and SMNVEV (reference sequence). This CDR3 is built from 15 residues. V lost 2 bases and J 2 bases, leaving 13 bases between the germline ends. The DNA of the CDR3 is TGTGCCAGCAGTTTAAGGGCGGACGGGACCTACGAGCAGTACTTC. This translates into CASSLRADGTYEQYF.

The rearrangement joins TRBV19 to TRBJ1-1; TRBD1 might be the D (5 bases). Germline assignment: CDR1 LNHDA and CDR2 SQIVND (reference sequence). The V gene lost 7 bases and the J gene lost 5 bases, with 17 bases spanning the gap. The CDR3 is made up of 14 amino acids. CDR3 sequence: CASKREGAATEAFF. Here the CDR3 DNA reads TGTGCCAGTAAAAGGGAAGGGGCGGCGACTGAAGCTTTCTTT.

This chain uses TRBV27 with TRBJ1-1, with a possible D match to TRBD1 (5 bases). Trimming shortened V by 0 bases and J by 1 base, and 9 bases separated the two germline ends. The CDR3 sequence is 15 residues long. Germline CDR1 is MNHEY and CDR2 is SMNVEV (reference sequence). CDR3 sequence (DNA): TGTGCCAGCAGTTTATCAGGGGATGGGAACACTGAAGCTTTCTTT. It specifies CASSLSGDGNTEAFF.

V and J are TRBV9 and TRBJ2-3, with a possible D match to TRBD2 (6 bases). There are 14 residues in the CDR3. The V end was cut by 4 bases, the J end by 6 bases, with 15 bases between. Germline V gene data show CDR1 as SGDLS and CDR2 as YYNGEE. The CDR3 DNA is TGTGCCAGCAGCCCCACCGGAGGGTCGGATACGCAGTATTTT. Its protein is CASSPTGGSDTQYF.

V gene TRBV2 combines with J gene TRBJ1-2; 7 bases align to TRBD1. Germline CDR1 reads SNHLY; CDR2 reads FYNNEI. The CDR3 has 13 residues. J was trimmed by 2 bases and V by 6 bases; bases with no gene match: 3. This CDR3 reads CASRQGLNYGYTF. The CDR3 DNA sequence: TGTGCCAGCAGACAGGGGTTAAACTATGGCTACACCTTC.

With regard to this clone: The CDR3 end shows no conserved phenylalanine or tryptophan, and so a read error is likely. The V call is TRBV9, the J call TRBJ1-2; tentatively, D is TRBD1 (6 bases). This CDR3 region has 15 residues. V was cut by 0 bases and J by 2 bases, with 11 bases left in between. Germline CDR1 is SGDLS and CDR2 is YYNGEE. CDR3 nucleotides: TGTGCCAGCAGCGTAGAGGGACAACGAAACTATGGCTACACCCTC. Translating it yields CASSVEGQRNYGYTL.

V usage is TRBV5-1 and J usage is TRBJ2-5; tentatively, D is TRBD1 (5 bases). This CDR3 region has 15 residues. V lost 3 bases and J lost 7, with 19 bases in between. Per germline, CDR1 SGHRS and CDR2 YFSETQ. CDR3 residues: CASSSVLGQGGTQYF. The CDR3 coding sequence is TGCGCCAGCAGCTCCGTCTTAGGGCAGGGCGGGACCCAGTACTTC.

This clone has just one count. DNA of the CDR3: TGTGCCAGCAGCCGTAAAGACAGGGGCCAGTCCTACGAGCAGTACTTC. Translating it yields CASSRKDRGQSYEQYF. The chain is built from TRBV5-4 and TRBJ2-7; 8 nucleotides match TRBD1. The ends lost 4 bases at V and 1 base at J; junction bases unmatched: 10. The CDR3 runs to 16 residues. CDR1 is SGHNT and CDR2 is YYREEE in the germline V gene (reference sequence).

The chain uses TRBV18 and TRBJ1-1; D is perhaps TRBD1 (6 bases). CDR1 is KGHSH, CDR2 LQKENI, per germline. The CDR3 totals 16 residues. Deletions cut 2 bases from V and 7 bases from J, with 20 bases between. This CDR3 reads CASSPRDMPLRGEAFF. CDR3 nucleotide sequence: TGTGCCAGCTCACCAAGGGACATGCCGCTCCGAGGTGAAGCTTTCTTT.

CDR3 coding DNA: TGTGCCACCAGCAGACCACGCCGACGAGGGAGGGCGAACACCGGGGAGCTGTTTTTT. As protein: CATSRPRRRGRANTGELFF. The V and J genes are TRBV15 and TRBJ2-2; 7 bases line up with TRBD2. CDR1 LNHNV and CDR2 YYDKDF come from the germline V gene (reference sequence). This CDR3 region has 19 residues. With V trimmed by 2 bases and J by 0 bases, 12 bases remained unmatched. Drawing the rest from reference TRBV15 and TRBJ2-2, the complete variable domain is DAMVIQNPRYQVTQFGKPVTLSCSQTLNHNVMYWYQQKSSQAPKLLFHYYDKDFNNEADTPDNFQSRRPNTSFCFLDIRSPGLGDTAMYLCATSRPRRRGRANTGELFFGEGSRLTVL.

The chain couples TRBV10-1 to TRBJ2-1; 15 bases match TRBD2. V lost 4 bases and J lost 1; bases outside the gene matches: 14. The CDR3 spans 21 residues. The germline CDR1 and CDR2 sequences are WNHNN and SYGVQD (reference sequence). The CDR3 coding sequence is TGCGCCAGCAGTGCCCACCGTGCCGGGACTAGCGGGAGGTTTTCCTACAATGAGCAGTTCTTC. The encoded protein is CASSAHRAGTSGRFSYNEQFF.

The chain recombines TRBV7-8 with TRBJ2-1, with 14 bases lining up with TRBD2. Trimming at V came to 0 bases and at J to 10 bases, leaving 5 bases not matched to a gene. The length of the CDR3 is 16 residues. The germline V gene has CDR1 SGHVS and CDR2 FQNEAQ. CDR3 in amino acids: CASSLAATSGRAEQFF. The CDR3 DNA is TGTGCCAGCAGCTTAGCGGCGACTAGCGGGAGGGCCGAGCAGTTCTTC.

The chain has TRBV2 and TRBJ1-5; 9 nucleotides match TRBD1. This CDR3 has 14 residues. Per the germline V gene, CDR1 is SNHLY and CDR2 is FYNNEI. J gave up 7 bases and V 6 bases, and 7 bases lay outside the gene matches. The CDR3 is CASSRGQGIQPQHF. CDR3 in DNA: TGTGCCAGCAGCCGGGGACAGGGTATCCAGCCCCAGCATTTT. Complete variable domain (other parts from reference TRBV2 and TRBJ1-5): EPEVTQTPSHQVTQMGQEVILRCVPISNHLYFYWYRQILGQKVEFLVSFYNNEISEKSEIFDDQFSVERPDGSNFTLKIRSTKLEDSAMYFCASSRGQGIQPQHFGDGTRLSIL.

The chain links TRBV11-2 to TRBJ1-3; TRBD1 matches at 10 bases. After removal of 3 bases from V and 0 bases from J, the junction contained 11 bases not matched to a gene. Germline values: CDR1 SGHAT, CDR2 FQNNGV. This CDR3 is built from 19 residues. CDR3 sequence (DNA): TGTGCCAGCAGCTTGTACGGGACAGGGGCCGTCCCCTCTGGAAACACCATATATTTT. Its translation: CASSLYGTGAVPSGNTIYF.

This sequence joins TRBV19 and TRBJ1-1; 7 bases line up with TRBD1. The germline CDR1 and CDR2 sequences are LNHDA and SQIVND (reference sequence). V lost 5 bases and J lost 0; bases outside the gene matches: 9. The CDR3 covers 16 residues. The CDR3 region is CASSRPGQILNTEAFF. The CDR3 DNA reads TGTGCCAGTAGTCGACCGGGACAGATATTGAACACTGAAGCTTTCTTT.

The gene calls are TRBV6-1 and TRBJ2-7, with D unresolved. Germline CDR1 and CDR2: MNHNS and SASEGT. This CDR3 region has 12 residues. V lost 6 bases, J lost 2 bases, and 8 bases lay in between. The CDR3, as DNA: TGTGCCAGCAGGGCGGCCCCCTACGAGCAGTACTTC. Its translation is CASRAAPYEQYF.